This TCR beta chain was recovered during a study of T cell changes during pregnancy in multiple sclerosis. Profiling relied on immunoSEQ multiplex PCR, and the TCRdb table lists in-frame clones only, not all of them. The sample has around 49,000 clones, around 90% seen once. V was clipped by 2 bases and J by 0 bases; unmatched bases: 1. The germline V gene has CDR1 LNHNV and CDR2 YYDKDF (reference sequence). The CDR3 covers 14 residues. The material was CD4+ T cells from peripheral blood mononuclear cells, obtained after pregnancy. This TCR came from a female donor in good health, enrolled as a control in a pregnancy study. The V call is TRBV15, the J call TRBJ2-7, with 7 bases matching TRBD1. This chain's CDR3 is CATSRNRGSYEQYF. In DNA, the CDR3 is TGTGCCACCAGCAGAAACAGGGGCTCCTACGAGCAGTACTTC.